The text below deals with one T cell receptor (beta chain). The data originate from a study of blood T cell repertoires in COVID-19. Study-level information: Acute and convalescent COVID-19 specimens originated in the United States, Italy and Spain. Sources were T cells, B-cell-depleted T cells, or PBMCs; the material itself was cDNA or gDNA.

Authors' data handling: Estimation of nucleated cell counts relied on the amplification of reference gene primers. Sequencing used immunoSEQ multiplex PCR; TCRdb keeps in-frame clones, though not all of them. That table supplies the V and J calls and clone size; D and trimming were determined from the DNA. The sample records tens of thousands of clones, about 86% being singletons. Germline V gene sequence: CDR1 SGHRS, CDR2 YFSETQ. The CDR3 has 14 residues. Trimming shortened V by 0 bases and J by 8 bases, and 14 bases separated the two germline ends. Sequencing used peripheral blood. The receptor was isolated from a human donor in a cohort sampled during active COVID-19. The V call is TRBV5-1, the J call TRBJ1-2; no clear D gene. The CDR3 coding sequence is TGCGCCAGCAGCTTGGGAGGAATAGGAGAAGGCTACACCTTC. This translates into CASSLGGIGEGYTF. The variable domain in full, with the rest retrieved from reference TRBV5-1 and TRBJ1-2, is KAGVTQTPRYLIKTRGQQVTLSCSPISGHRSVSWYQQTPGQGLQFLFEYFSETQRNKGNFPGRFSGRQFSNSRSEMNVSTLELGDSALYLCASSLGGIGEGYTFGSGTRLTVV.